This TCR beta chain was found in a study of response to subunit inactivated influenza vaccine. The study, taken as a whole, reports: A suggestion made by the authors is that each seasonal influenza vaccination recruits few new T cells.

TCRdb fed the RT-PCR reads into MiXCR, producing one record per CDR3 protein. In the table there are about 700,000 distinct CDR3 sequences, around 13% of which are singletons. This CDR3 region has 12 residues. With respect to this clonotype: Its target is not known. The germline gene is not matched at one end of the junction; a read error may be the cause.

This chain joins TRBV12-3 or TRBV12-4 and TRBJ1-1; D not resolved. The TCR comes from a man aged 50 or older who received an inactivated influenza vaccine. Here the sequenced sample was PBMCs from blood, taken roughly 2 weeks before vaccination. The CDR3 DNA follows: TGTACCAGCAGTTTATCAATAACAGAAGCTTTCTTT. Protein: CTSSLSITEAFF.